Below are 15 T cell receptor beta chains sequenced from a single sample in a study of blood T cell repertoires in COVID-19. Assay used: immunoSEQ multiplex PCR; TCRdb lists only in-frame clones, some missing. The sample yields about 160,000 clones, approximately 80% seen once. The sample consisted of PBMCs or T cells enriched from blood (not recorded which). The source is a man aged 35 to 55 who had recovered from COVID-19.

CDR3 residues: CASSRQGPREETQYF. CDR3 in DNA: TGTGCCAGTAGTCGACAGGGCCCAAGGGAGGAGACCCAGTACTTC. The J gene is TRBJ2-5, the V gene TRBV19; 7 bases map to TRBD1. J lost 5 bases, V lost 5 bases, and 11 bases had no gene match. The CDR3 spans 15 residues. Germline V lookup: CDR1 LNHDA, CDR2 SQIVND (reference sequence).

V usage is TRBV5-1 and J usage is TRBJ2-3; D gene unclear. CDR3 length equals 12 residues. Germline V gene data show CDR1 as SGHRS and CDR2 as YFSETQ. Deletions cut 2 bases from V and 4 bases from J, with 5 bases between. CDR3: CASSFLADTQYF. DNA of the CDR3: TGCGCCAGCAGCTTCCTAGCAGATACGCAGTATTTT.

The V and J genes are TRBV18 and TRBJ2-3; D uncertain. Germline V lookup: CDR1 KGHSH, CDR2 LQKENI. CDR3 length: 14 residues. V lost 6 bases, J lost 0 bases, and 10 bases lay in between. The CDR3 nucleotides read TGTGCCAGCTCCCCGCCCACTAGCACAGATACGCAGTATTTT. Protein product: CASSPPTSTDTQYF.

The table lists this clone with a few counts. The chain links TRBV4-2 to TRBJ2-1, with D uncertain. Trimming took off 0 bases at V and 2 bases at J, with 5 bases between the two ends. Germline loops: CDR1 LGHNA, CDR2 YNFKEQ. CDR3 length equals 14 residues. The CDR3 is CASSQDVAYNEQFF. CDR3 coding DNA: TGTGCCAGCAGCCAAGATGTCGCCTACAATGAGCAGTTCTTC.

The chain combines TRBV3-1 (or the pseudogene TRBV3-2) with TRBJ2-5; D may be TRBD2 (7 bases). In germline, CDR1 is LGHDT, CDR2 YNNKEL (reference sequence). Trimming took 1 base from V and 0 from J, leaving 18 bases between them. The CDR3 is 18 residues long. CDR3 sequence: CASSQVQTRGGYQETQYF. Written as DNA, the CDR3 is TGTGCCAGCAGCCAAGTTCAGACTAGGGGGGGGTACCAAGAGACCCAGTACTTC.

This chain joins TRBV7-8 and TRBJ1-5; weak D call: TRBD1 (6 bases). Germline V CDR1 and CDR2: SGHVS, FQNEAQ. Between the trimmed V and J ends, which lost 2 bases and 1 base, there was a span of 21 bases. The CDR3 length is 19 residues. DNA for the CDR3: TGTGCCAGCAGCTTACGTACAGGGCAAAACTTTGGGAGCAATCAGCCCCAGCATTTT. Residues: CASSLRTGQNFGSNQPQHF.

This chain connects TRBV5-4 to TRBJ2-3, with D tentatively TRBD1 (5 bases). The V end lost 0 bases, the J end lost 5 bases, and 7 bases lay between the germline ends. This CDR3 contains 13 residues. Germline loops: CDR1 SGHNT, CDR2 YYREEE (reference sequence). In nucleotides, the CDR3 is TGTGCCAGCAGCTTGGCACAGGAAGATACGCAGTATTTT. It is translated as CASSLAQEDTQYF.

In this sample, this clone turned up once. The chain joins TRBV3-1 (or the pseudogene TRBV3-2) to TRBJ2-1, with 7 bases identical to TRBD2. Germline CDR1 and CDR2: LGHDT and YNNKEL (reference sequence). This CDR3 has 17 amino acids. V lost 0 bases to trimming and J lost 10 bases; unmatched junction nucleotides: 15. CDR3 sequence: CASSQEGLADPMREQFF. The CDR3 DNA reads as TGTGCCAGCAGCCAAGAAGGGCTAGCGGATCCAATGAGAGAGCAGTTCTTC.

V is TRBV7-9 and J is TRBJ2-5; unclear D gene. V gave up 2 bases and J gave up 4 bases, with 8 bases separating them. This CDR3 contains 13 residues. Germline V gives CDR1 SEHNR, CDR2 FQNEAQ (reference sequence). The CDR3 spells CASSLPPPETQYF. CDR3 bases: TGTGCCAGCAGCTTACCCCCTCCAGAGACCCAGTACTTC.

V is TRBV30 and J is TRBJ2-1; 7 positions match TRBD2. V was pared by 0 bases and J by 2 bases, with 7 bases of the junction left unmatched. Germline CDR1 and CDR2: GTSNPN and SVGIG (reference sequence). This CDR3 comprises 16 residues. The CDR3 region is CAWSVLARGPYNEQFF. Written as DNA, the CDR3 is TGTGCCTGGAGTGTACTAGCGAGGGGCCCCTACAATGAGCAGTTCTTC.

This chain connects TRBV9 to TRBJ2-7, with D unresolved. The CDR3 consists of 15 residues. Trimming removed 0 bases at V and 0 bases at J, with 10 bases between. Germline CDR1 and CDR2: SGDLS and YYNGEE. Here the CDR3 reads CASSVGQFFSYEQYF. CDR3 DNA: TGTGCCAGCAGCGTAGGGCAGTTTTTCTCCTACGAGCAGTACTTC. Filled out from reference TRBV9 and TRBJ2-7, the complete variable domain reads DSGVTQTPKHLITATGQRVTLRCSPRSGDLSVYWYQQSLDQGLQFLIQYYNGEERAKGNILERFSAQQFPDLHSELNLSSLELGDSALYFCASSVGQFFSYEQYFGPGTRLTVT.

The chain has TRBV7-9 and TRBJ1-6; a possible D gene is TRBD1 (5 bases). Germline V lookup: CDR1 SEHNR, CDR2 FQNEAQ (reference sequence). V lost 4 bases, J lost 1 base, and 8 bases lay in between. The CDR3 loop spans 15 amino acids. CDR3 DNA sequence: TGTGCCAGCAGCTCGGGGGGATCCTATAATTCACCCCTCCACTTT. This codes for CASSSGGSYNSPLHF.

In its sample, this clone was seen a few times. This chain links TRBV10-3 with TRBJ1-1; D call uncertain. Trimming pared 3 bases from V and 5 bases from J, leaving 19 bases between. CDR3 length: 16 amino acids. The germline V gene encodes CDR1 ENHRY and CDR2 SYGVKD. CDR3 amino acids: CAISDEGRIGRTEAFF. CDR3 DNA: TGTGCCATCAGTGATGAGGGTCGGATCGGGAGGACTGAAGCTTTCTTT.

The rearrangement joins TRBV28 to TRBJ1-4; a weak D match, TRBD1 (5 bases). Trimming left V 6 bases short and J 3 bases short, with 17 bases between. Germline V gives CDR1 MDHEN, CDR2 SYDVKM. The CDR3 has 16 residues. DNA for the CDR3: TGTGCCAGCAGGGCAGGGATTTCCCGGGCTAATGAAAAACTGTTTTTT. Protein sequence: CASRAGISRANEKLFF. Using reference TRBV28 and TRBJ1-4 for the parts outside the CDR3, the full variable domain is DVKVTQSSRYLVKRTGEKVFLECVQDMDHENMFWYRQDPGLGLRLIYFSYDVKMKEKGDIPEGYSVSREKKERFSLILESASTNQTSMYLCASRAGISRANEKLFFGSGTQLSVL.

V and J are TRBV30 and TRBJ1-5, with D unclear. V lost 1 base and J lost 5, with 12 bases in between. Germline V lookup: CDR1 GTSNPN, CDR2 SVGIG (reference sequence). This CDR3 is built from 14 residues. The CDR3 sequence is CAWSAAARHQPQHF. The DNA for the CDR3 is TGTGCCTGGAGTGCCGCAGCGCGGCATCAGCCCCAGCATTTT.